Sequencing of this T cell receptor beta chain was carried out in a study of technical replicates of blood from a handful of donors. This CDR3 comprises 12 residues. After removal of 4 bases from V and 10 bases from J, the junction contained 7 bases not matched to a gene. Per the germline V gene, CDR1 is SGHTA and CDR2 is FQGNSA. Clones were read by immunoSEQ multiplex PCR, and TCRdb kept only the in-frame ones, dropping some. The sample shows tens of thousands of clones, roughly 96% of them seen only once. This rearrangement joins TRBV7-2 to TRBJ2-7, with TRBD2 matching 7 bases. Sequenced: T cells isolated from PBMCs. This sequence originates from a human donor in good health. DNA of the CDR3: TGTGCCAGCAGCTCACTAGCGCCTAAACAGTACTTC. It is translated as CASSSLAPKQYF.